This is a list of T cell receptor beta chains from one sample in a study of liver allograft versus peripheral blood T cells. TCRdb re-called the reads through MiXCR, storing one row per CDR3 protein. The table has about 5,600 distinct CDR3 sequences, 14% seen once. These TCRs come from a human patient who had a liver transplant. A subset of T cells may come from the graft donor. The CDR3 runs from the conserved cysteine through the conserved F or W. The D gene is left open where the match is weak. Not every row has a clone size; where given, it reads once, few, many or a size class.

>TRBD1|TRBJ1-2|TRBV28|18|.
TGTGCCAGCAGTTCCGGTGGGGACAGGGCAAAAATGAACTATGGCTACACCTTC
CASSSGGDRAKMNYGYTF
>TRBD2|TRBJ2-6|TRBV9|16|medium-sized
TGTGCCAGCAGCGAGGGAGCGGGAGCTGGGGCCAACGTCCTGACTTTC
CASSEGAGAGANVLTF
>.|TRBJ2-7|TRBV20-1|15|.
TGCAGTGCTAGAGATCCCCGGACCCGCCTCGACGAGCAGTACTTC
CSARDPRTRLDEQYF
>TRBD1|TRBJ1-1|TRBV20-1|12|.
TGCAGTGCTAGTAAGACAGGGTCGGCAGCTTTCTTT
CSASKTGSAAFF
>.|TRBJ2-7|TRBV20-1|13|few
TGCAGTGCTAGAGTGCAGGCCGACTACGAGCAGTACTTC
CSARVQADYEQYF
>TRBD1|TRBJ2-3|TRBV6-1|15|.
TGTGCCAGCTCCCTCGGGACAGGGACGACAGATACGCAGTATTTT
CASSLGTGTTDTQYF
>.|TRBJ1-2|TRBV14|13|.
TGTGCCAGCAGCCAAGATTGGCTATCTGGCTACACCTTC
CASSQDWLSGYTF
>.|TRBJ1-1|TRBV7-2|14|medium-sized
TGTGCCAGCAGCTTAGTTAGGGGGAGCACTGAAGCTTTCTTT
CASSLVRGSTEAFF
>.|TRBJ1-5|TRBV6-1|16|medium-sized
TGTGCCAGCCATGAAACGATGTCCCGGGGTGATCAGCCCCAGCATTTT
CASHETMSRGDQPQHF
>.|TRBJ1-1|TRBV19|14|.
TGTGCCAGTAATGCAGCGCGCCGGGAGACTGAAGCTTTCTTT
CASNAARRETEAFF
>.|TRBJ1-1|TRBV3-1|15|.
TGTGCCAGCAGCCCAGCCGGGACACAGAACACTGAAGCTTTCTTT
CASSPAGTQNTEAFF
>.|TRBJ2-7|TRBV20-1|10|.
TGCAGTTCTAGAGATATCACCCCAATCTTC
CSSRDITPIF
>TRBD1|TRBJ1-1|TRBV30|16|medium-sized
TGTGCCTGGAGTGCCGGACCGACAGGGGTTAACACTGAAGCTTTCTTT
CAWSAGPTGVNTEAFF